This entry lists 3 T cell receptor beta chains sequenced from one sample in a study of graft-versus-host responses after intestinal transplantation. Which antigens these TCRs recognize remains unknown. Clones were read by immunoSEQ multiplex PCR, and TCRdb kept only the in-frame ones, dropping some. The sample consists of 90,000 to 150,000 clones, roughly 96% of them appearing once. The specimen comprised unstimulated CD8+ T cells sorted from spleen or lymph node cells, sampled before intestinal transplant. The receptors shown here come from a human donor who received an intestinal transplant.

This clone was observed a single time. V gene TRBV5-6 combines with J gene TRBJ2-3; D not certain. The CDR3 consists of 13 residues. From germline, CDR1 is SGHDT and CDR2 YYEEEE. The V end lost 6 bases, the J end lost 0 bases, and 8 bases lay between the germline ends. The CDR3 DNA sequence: TGTGCCAGCACTGGGGATAGCACAGATACGCAGTATTTT. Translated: CASTGDSTDTQYF.

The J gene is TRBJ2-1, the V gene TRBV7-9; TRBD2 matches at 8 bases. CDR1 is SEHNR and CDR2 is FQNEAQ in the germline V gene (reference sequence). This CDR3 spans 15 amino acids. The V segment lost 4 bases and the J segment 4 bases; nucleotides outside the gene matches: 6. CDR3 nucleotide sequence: TGTGCCAGCAGCTCCGGAACTAGCGGTTACAATGAGCAGTTCTTC. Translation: CASSSGTSGYNEQFF. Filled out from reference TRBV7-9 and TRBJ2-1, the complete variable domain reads DTGVSQNPRHKITKRGQNVTFRCDPISEHNRLYWYRQTLGQGPEFLTYFQNEAQLEKSRLLSDRFSAERPKGSFSTLEIQRTEQGDSAMYLCASSSGTSGYNEQFFGPGTRLTVL.

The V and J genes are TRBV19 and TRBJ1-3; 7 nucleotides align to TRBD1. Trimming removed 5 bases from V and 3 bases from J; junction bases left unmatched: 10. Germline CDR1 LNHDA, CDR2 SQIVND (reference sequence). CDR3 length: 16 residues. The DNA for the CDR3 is TGTGCCAGTAGTCCCGCCGACAGGGTGGATGGAAACACCATATATTTT. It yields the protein CASSPADRVDGNTIYF.